The T cell receptor (beta chain) under discussion was sequenced for a study of blood T cell repertoires in COVID-19. Participants' own reports of clinical history determined their cohort assignment. Symptom resolution, clearance, or two negative PCRs marked the recovered donors of Cohort 3. With 1 base clipped from V and 7 bases from J, the junction kept 10 bases outside the gene matches. The V gene's germline CDR1 is LNHDA and CDR2 SQIVND (reference sequence). The CDR3 runs to 15 residues. The repertoire was sequenced with immunoSEQ multiplex PCR; TCRdb's copy has only in-frame clones and lacks some. The sample contains about half a million clones, 70% to 90% of which appear only once.

This chain connects TRBV19 to TRBJ2-7, with 7 bases matching TRBD1. The specimen sequenced was PBMCs or T cells enriched from blood (not recorded which). The sequence was collected from a woman aged 55-70 years who had recovered from COVID-19. The DNA for the CDR3 is TGTGCCAGTAGTATAGGGGGACAGTCGGCTTGGGAGCAGTACTTC. Translation gives CASSIGGQSAWEQYF. The entire variable domain, with the rest obtained from reference TRBV19 and TRBJ2-7, is as follows: DGGITQSPKYLFRKEGQNVTLSCEQNLNHDAMYWYRQDPGQGLRLIYYSQIVNDFQKGDIAEGYSVSREKKESFPLTVTSAQKNPTAFYLCASSIGGQSAWEQYFGPGTRLTVT.